Each of the 28 T cell receptor beta chains below was sequenced from the same sample in a study of vaccination and CD4 T cells after COVID-19. The Oncomine TCR Beta short-read assay was applied to DNA of cultured CD4+ T cells. TCRdb re-derived calls from the PCR reads in MiXCR, one entry per CDR3 protein. The sample contains about 12,000 distinct CDR3 sequences, around 30% of which appear only once. No antigen has been assigned to these receptors. Stated treatment: approximately nine-day PBMC culture with coronavirus spike peptide pools or control peptides (ViraFEST assay). The sample taken for sequencing was cultured CD4+ T cells from blood. The receptors come from a human donor with COVID-19.

The CDR3 region has the DNA TGTGCCAGCAGCCCTGAAATTGGGGAGACCCAGTACTTC. It yields the protein CASSPEIGETQYF. The chain employs TRBV7-2 and TRBJ2-5; D call uncertain. CDR1 is SGHTA, CDR2 FQGNSA, per germline. The CDR3 is 13 amino acids. Between the trimmed V and J ends, which lost 5 bases and 5 bases, there was a span of 12 bases.

This clonotype was recorded a few times. The genes are TRBV6-1 and TRBJ1-2, with a weak D call TRBD1 (6 bases). V dropped 7 bases and J dropped 1 base, with 19 bases sitting between them. From germline, CDR1 is MNHNS and CDR2 SASEGT. CDR3 length: 16 residues. CDR3 sequence reads: CASTPLTGTLNYGYTF. CDR3 DNA sequence: TGTGCCAGCACTCCTCTGACCGGGACACTTAACTATGGCTACACCTTC.

The V gene is TRBV29-1, the J gene TRBJ1-1; TRBD1 matches 7 bases. Germline lookup yields CDR1 SQVTM and CDR2 ANQGSEA. V dropped 6 bases and J dropped 7; count of bases not matched to a gene: 11. The CDR3 is made up of 13 amino acids. CDR3 nucleotides: TGCAGCGTAATCGGCCCAGGGGGGGTTGAAGCTTTCTTT. The encoded protein is CSVIGPGGVEAFF.

This clonotype was counted only a few times. DNA of the CDR3: TGTGCCAGCAGTTCGGACAGGGGCTACCAAGAGACCCAGTACTTC. Translation gives CASSSDRGYQETQYF. The rearrangement links TRBV27 to TRBJ2-5; 9 nucleotides align to TRBD1. Trimming removed 4 bases from V and 0 bases from J; junction bases left unmatched: 3. Germline CDR1 is MNHEY and CDR2 is SMNVEV (reference sequence). This CDR3 comprises 15 residues.

This clonotype has only a few counts. The chain links TRBV12-3 or TRBV12-4 to TRBJ2-5; TRBD2 agrees at 7 bases. The CDR3 is 14 amino acids. V lost 4 bases and J lost 1; bases outside the gene matches: 3. CDR3 loop: CASSWGTIQETQYF. CDR3 bases: TGTGCCAGCAGTTGGGGGACTATCCAAGAGACCCAGTACTTC.

The chain has TRBV2 and TRBJ2-7; 11 nucleotides align to TRBD2. V shed 4 bases, J shed 6 bases, and the junction held 8 bases outside the gene matches. This CDR3 contains 15 residues. The germline V gene has CDR1 SNHLY and CDR2 FYNNEI. DNA of the CDR3: TGTGCCAGCAGTGGGGCTAGCGGGGGGATCGGCGAGCAGTACTTC. Translated, it gives CASSGASGGIGEQYF.

A few counts support this clonotype. The rearrangement joins TRBV7-2 to TRBJ1-1, with D possibly being TRBD1 (6 bases). Germline V lookup: CDR1 SGHTA, CDR2 FQGNSA. Trimming cost V 8 bases and J 2 bases, with 15 bases left between them. This CDR3 is 14 amino acids long. CDR3 coding DNA: TGTGCCAGCGGCCGGGACAAACTAAACACTGAAGCTTTCTTT. It encodes CASGRDKLNTEAFF.

The gene calls are TRBV7-3 and TRBJ2-3; possibly TRBD1 or TRBD2 for D (6 bases each). The germline gives CDR1 SGHTA, CDR2 FQGTGA. CDR3 length: 15 amino acids. Trimming shortened V by 4 bases and J by 5 bases, and 16 bases separated the two germline ends. CDR3 DNA: TGTGCCAGCAGCTGGGGCGGGACAACTAAAGATACGCAGTATTTT. This encodes CASSWGGTTKDTQYF. The full variable domain, rest sourced from reference TRBV7-3 and TRBJ2-3, is GAGVSQTPSNKVTEKGKYVELRCDPISGHTALYWYRQSLGQGPEFLIYFQGTGAADDSGLPNDRFFAVRPEGSVSTLKIQRTERGDSAVYLCASSWGGTTKDTQYFGPGTRLTVL.

V is TRBV6-1 and J is TRBJ2-3; 7 bases map to TRBD2. This CDR3 is built from 15 residues. Per the germline V gene, CDR1 is MNHNS and CDR2 is SASEGT. Trimming at V came to 6 bases and at J to 2 bases, leaving 8 bases not matched to a gene. CDR3 residues: CASRGVSGTTDTQYF. Written as DNA, the CDR3 is TGTGCCAGCAGGGGGGTGAGCGGGACCACAGATACGCAGTATTTT.

The rearrangement links TRBV6-4 to TRBJ2-1, with D uncertain. CDR1 is MRHNA and CDR2 is SNTAGT in the germline V gene. Trimming removed 5 bases from V and 9 bases from J, with 17 bases in between. The CDR3 contains 14 residues. CDR3 loop: CASSPSPGNGEQFF. CDR3 nucleotide sequence: TGTGCCAGCAGTCCTTCGCCGGGCAACGGTGAGCAGTTCTTC.

This clonotype was seen more than once but under ten times. The V gene is TRBV7-9, the J gene TRBJ1-5; D is possibly TRBD1 (5 bases). Germline V lookup: CDR1 SEHNR, CDR2 FQNEAQ (reference sequence). The CDR3 consists of 15 residues. V was trimmed by 0 bases and J by 2 bases, leaving 8 bases between them. For the CDR3, the DNA is TGTGCCAGCAGCTTAGCGGCGGGGGGCAATCAGCCCCAGCATTTT. Translation gives CASSLAAGGNQPQHF.

The rearrangement joins TRBV29-1 to TRBJ1-4; the D gene is possibly TRBD1 (5 bases). Deletions cut 1 base from V and 8 bases from J, with 8 bases between. The CDR3 length is 12 residues. The V gene's germline CDR1 is SQVTM and CDR2 ANQGSEA. The CDR3 DNA reads as TGCAGCGTTGAAGCAGGGCGCGAAAAACTGTTTTTT. This translates into CSVEAGREKLFF.

This clonotype appeared a single time. The rearrangement links TRBV18 to TRBJ2-4; D gene ambiguous. V lost 2 bases and J 0 bases, leaving 11 bases between the germline ends. CDR1 is KGHSH and CDR2 is LQKENI in the germline V gene. This CDR3 has 16 residues. In nucleotides, the CDR3 is TGTGCCAGCTCACCAGAGGTCGCTGGAGCCAAAAACATTCAGTACTTC. Amino acids: CASSPEVAGAKNIQYF.

This clonotype is medium-sized. This rearrangement joins TRBV6-1 to TRBJ1-2, with 7 bases that match TRBD1. Germline V gene sequence: CDR1 MNHNS, CDR2 SASEGT. V was clipped by 6 bases and J by 4 bases; unmatched bases: 5. The CDR3 consists of 13 residues. The CDR3, as DNA: TGTGCCAGCAGAACCACAGGGGCCTATGGCTACACCTTC. Protein: CASRTTGAYGYTF.

The rearrangement uses TRBV6-1 and TRBJ2-2; TRBD2 might be the D (5 bases). Germline V lookup: CDR1 MNHNS, CDR2 SASEGT. V lost 7 bases to trimming and J lost 0 bases, with 9 bases between them. This CDR3 is built from 14 residues. The CDR3 sequence is CASNPGTNTGELFF. CDR3 coding DNA: TGTGCCAGCAACCCGGGGACGAACACCGGGGAGCTGTTTTTT.

The chain carries TRBV18 and TRBJ1-1; TRBD1 might be the D (5 bases). The CDR3 covers 14 residues. Germline-derived CDR1 and CDR2 are KGHSH and LQKENI. Trimming removed 3 bases from V and 7 bases from J, with 15 bases in between. The CDR3 DNA reads as TGTGCCAGCTCACCTTCGGGGGATCGCCTTGAAGCTTTCTTT. This gives the protein CASSPSGDRLEAFF.

This clonotype was detected only a few times. The chain recombines TRBV10-3 with TRBJ2-5; a possible D gene is TRBD1 (7 bases). Germline-derived CDR1 and CDR2 are ENHRY and SYGVKD. V lost 3 bases, J lost 3 bases, and 17 bases lay in between. The CDR3 has 16 residues. CDR3 DNA sequence: TGTGCCATCAGTGACATGACAGGGTCGGGGGAAGAGACCCAGTACTTC. It translates to CAISDMTGSGEETQYF.

The chain combines TRBV6-1 with TRBJ1-5, with D uncertain. V lost 10 bases, J lost 5 bases, and 9 bases lay in between. This CDR3 contains 11 residues. The germline V gene has CDR1 MNHNS and CDR2 SASEGT. The CDR3 sequence: CATGDYQPQHF. The DNA for the CDR3 is TGTGCCACCGGTGATTATCAGCCCCAGCATTTT.

In this sample, this clonotype turned up a few times. The rearrangement joins TRBV5-4 to TRBJ2-5; possibly TRBD1 for D (6 bases). V was cut by 2 bases and J by 5 bases, with 13 bases left in between. Germline CDR1 reads SGHNT; CDR2 reads YYREEE (reference sequence). CDR3 length equals 14 residues. CDR3 sequence reads: CASSFYRAVETQYF. In nucleotides, the CDR3 is TGTGCCAGCAGCTTCTACAGGGCAGTGGAGACCCAGTACTTC.

Only a few counts were recorded for this clonotype. J is TRBJ1-5 and V is TRBV5-1; weak D call: TRBD1 (5 bases). Deletions cut 0 bases from V and 1 base from J, with 8 bases between. From germline, CDR1 is SGHRS and CDR2 YFSETQ. The CDR3 covers 15 residues. CDR3 in DNA: TGCGCCAGCAGCTTGGCGGGGACCAGCAATCAGCCCCAGCATTTT. As protein: CASSLAGTSNQPQHF.

This rearrangement joins TRBV6-2 or TRBV6-3 to TRBJ1-2; 7 bases align to TRBD1. The CDR3 has 11 residues. V shed 6 bases, J shed 8 bases, and the junction held 3 bases outside the gene matches. Per the germline V gene, CDR1 is MNHEY and CDR2 is SVGEGT. CDR3: CASSQGQGYTF. The CDR3 DNA reads TGTGCCAGCAGCCAGGGACAGGGCTACACCTTC.

The chain employs TRBV30 and TRBJ2-1; D possibly corresponds to TRBD2 (5 bases). Germline values: CDR1 GTSNPN, CDR2 SVGIG (reference sequence). This CDR3 is built from 11 residues. The V and J ends lost 5 bases and 10 bases respectively, with 12 bases between them. CDR3 in amino acids: CAWSGFGEQFF. The CDR3 coding sequence is TGTGCCTGGTCGGGGTTCGGGGAGCAGTTCTTC.

This chain uses TRBV7-2 with TRBJ2-5; TRBD2 matches 15 bases. From germline, CDR1 is SGHTA and CDR2 FQGNSA. The ends lost 4 bases at V and 4 bases at J; junction bases unmatched: 7. The CDR3 sequence is 17 residues long. The CDR3 here is CASSWGLAGGSRETQYF. CDR3 in DNA: TGTGCCAGCAGCTGGGGACTAGCGGGGGGAAGCAGAGAGACCCAGTACTTC.

This clonotype was observed a few times. The chain joins TRBV6-1 to TRBJ1-2, with 7 bases aligning to TRBD1. Germline CDR1 reads MNHNS; CDR2 reads SASEGT. This CDR3 comprises 13 residues. V trimming: 10 bases; J trimming: 8 bases; junction bases outside the gene matches: 13. The CDR3 sequence: CAIRGTAKGGYTF. In nucleotides, the CDR3 is TGTGCCATCCGCGGGACAGCCAAAGGCGGCTACACCTTC.

The J gene is TRBJ1-1, the V gene TRBV11-2; 7 nucleotides line up with TRBD1. The CDR3 runs to 17 residues. Trimming took 3 bases from V and 0 from J; bases not matched to a gene: 10. CDR1 and CDR2 (germline): SGHAT, FQNNGV. The CDR3 protein is CASSLGQTTQVNTEAFF. In DNA, the CDR3 is TGTGCCAGCAGCTTGGGACAGACAACTCAGGTGAACACTGAAGCTTTCTTT.

This chain connects TRBV7-2 to TRBJ1-4; 10 nucleotides line up with TRBD1. The germline gives CDR1 SGHTA, CDR2 FQGNSA. V dropped 5 bases and J dropped 5; count of bases not matched to a gene: 2. This CDR3 contains 14 residues. The CDR3 DNA reads TGTGCCAGCAGCCCGGGACAGGGGAATGAAAAACTGTTTTTT. It yields the protein CASSPGQGNEKLFF.

The chain has TRBV19 and TRBJ2-7, with D possibly matching TRBD2 (5 bases). V dropped 7 bases and J dropped 1 base, with 14 bases sitting between them. The length of the CDR3 is 14 residues. Germline V gives CDR1 LNHDA, CDR2 SQIVND (reference sequence). The CDR3 DNA is TGTGCCAGTACCCCGCGGGCAGAGTCCTACGAGCAGTACTTC. Residues: CASTPRAESYEQYF.

This clonotype occurred a few times. The junction departs from the called germline gene at one end, perhaps through a read error. The chain couples TRBV7-7 to TRBJ2-5; D is unclear. Germline V gives CDR1 SSHAT, CDR2 FNYEAQ (reference sequence). The CDR3 spans 16 residues. The CDR3 region is CASSPEPARNAETQYF. The CDR3 DNA is TGTGCTAGCAGCCCGGAGCCCGCCAGGAACGCAGAGACCCAGTACTTC.